Listed below are T cell receptor beta chains from one sample, sequenced in a study of technical replicates of blood from several donors. Profiling relied on immunoSEQ multiplex PCR, and the TCRdb table lists in-frame clones only, not all of them. The table has 60,000 to 90,000 clones, more than 85% seen once. The sample comprised T cells isolated from PBMCs. Source of these receptors: a human donor in good health. CDR3s include the opening cysteine and the closing phenylalanine or tryptophan.

J gene | V gene | CDR3 protein
TRBJ1-1 | TRBV9 | CASSPGLNTEAFF
TRBJ2-7 | TRBV7-2 | CASRRGLADSYEQYF
TRBJ1-2 | TRBV10-2 | CASSEAGNGYTF
TRBJ2-5 | TRBV27 | CASRRDAGAQETQYF
TRBJ1-1 | TRBV10-1 | CASRAGTGGDEAFF
TRBJ2-7 | TRBV6-5 | CASSYSVGLGYEQYF
TRBJ2-7 | TRBV10-1 | CASSGTGLAGASNSYEQYF
TRBJ1-1 | TRBV29-1 | CSVSGQRVLTEAFF
TRBJ1-3 | TRBV6-5 | CASSLRGIGNTIYF
TRBJ2-2 | TRBV6-6 | CASSIPGQHTGELFF
TRBJ2-2 | TRBV2 | CASIRGRNTGELFF
TRBJ1-1 | TRBV25-1 | CASGVPGQGAPGPFF
TRBJ1-2 | TRBV11-3 | CASSSNRDRSCYGYTF
TRBJ2-1 | TRBV5-1 | CASSAGLHNEQFF
TRBJ2-5 | TRBV5-1 | CASSLDGLAGGGQETQYF
TRBJ2-1 | TRBV2 | CASSEGTRLYYNEQFF
TRBJ1-5 | TRBV4-2 | CASSLGGASNQPQHF
TRBJ2-5 | TRBV10-3 | CAIRTGLDQETQYF
TRBJ2-5 | TRBV11-2 | CASSLQALETQYF
TRBJ1-1 | TRBV11-3 | CASSPRNRTGANTEAFF
TRBJ1-5 | TRBV4-1 | CASSLLQGNQPQHF
TRBJ1-4 | TRBV28 | CASSWQAFEKLFF
TRBJ2-7 | TRBV4-1 | CASSHPGAGVVYEQYF
TRBJ1-4 | TRBV29-1 | CSASLTTGPGSLFF
TRBJ1-4 | TRBV5-1 | CASSPIQGSYEKLFF
TRBJ1-1 | TRBV18 | CASSPPSFQAEAFF
TRBJ1-1 | TRBV30 | CAWSVLGAGRNTEAFF